These 5 T cell receptor beta chains were all obtained from the same sample, sequenced in a study of OX40 agonist ivuxolimab in advanced cancers. Generated by immunoSEQ multiplex PCR, the TCRdb table keeps only in-frame clones and is missing some. Of about 34,000 clones in the sample, about nine tenths were seen once. Material: CD4+ or CD8+ T cells sorted from blood, obtained in a trial of the OX40 agonist ivuxolimab. Receptor source: an adult with an advanced solid tumor such as melanoma, head and neck, liver or kidney cancer.

The chain recombines TRBV6-5 with TRBJ1-1, with a tentative D call TRBD1 (6 bases). Germline V gives CDR1 MNHEY, CDR2 SVGAGI. CDR3 length: 16 amino acids. Trimming removed 2 bases from V and 2 bases from J, with 15 bases in between. The CDR3 sequence: CASSYVTVGGNTEAFF. Here the CDR3 DNA reads TGTGCCAGCAGTTACGTAACAGTGGGGGGCAACACTGAAGCTTTCTTT.

The chain recombines TRBV11-2 with TRBJ1-1; the D is unclear. V was pared by 1 base and J by 0 bases, with 15 bases between. CDR1 is SGHAT and CDR2 is FQNNGV in the germline V gene. The CDR3 is 17 residues long. The CDR3 nucleotides read TGTGCCAGCAGCTTAGGGGCCTTAGGGCGATTGAACACTGAAGCTTTCTTT. Protein sequence: CASSLGALGRLNTEAFF.

The chain links TRBV2 to TRBJ1-5, with D possibly TRBD1 on 5 matching bases. The CDR3 runs 14 residues. CDR1 is SNHLY, CDR2 FYNNEI, per germline. Deletions cut 5 bases from V and 7 bases from J, with 15 bases between. As DNA, the CDR3 is TGTGCCAGCAGTCGGGACCCCTCATACCAGCCCCAGCATTTT. The encoded protein is CASSRDPSYQPQHF.

This rearrangement joins TRBV5-1 to TRBJ1-1; 12 bases are a match to TRBD1. J lost 8 bases, V lost 6 bases, and 8 bases had no gene match. CDR3 length equals 14 residues. Germline values: CDR1 SGHRS, CDR2 YFSETQ. CDR3 loop: CASTAGTGGGEAFF. The CDR3, as DNA: TGCGCCAGCACAGCCGGGACAGGGGGCGGAGAAGCTTTCTTT.

This chain uses TRBV6-1 with TRBJ1-1; D may be TRBD1 (6 bases). V was cut by 0 bases and J by 8 bases, with 13 bases left in between. Germline assignment: CDR1 MNHNS and CDR2 SASEGT. The CDR3 is 14 residues long. The CDR3 reads CASSEAAGEMEAFF. Here the CDR3 DNA reads TGTGCCAGCAGTGAAGCGGCAGGGGAAATGGAAGCTTTCTTT.